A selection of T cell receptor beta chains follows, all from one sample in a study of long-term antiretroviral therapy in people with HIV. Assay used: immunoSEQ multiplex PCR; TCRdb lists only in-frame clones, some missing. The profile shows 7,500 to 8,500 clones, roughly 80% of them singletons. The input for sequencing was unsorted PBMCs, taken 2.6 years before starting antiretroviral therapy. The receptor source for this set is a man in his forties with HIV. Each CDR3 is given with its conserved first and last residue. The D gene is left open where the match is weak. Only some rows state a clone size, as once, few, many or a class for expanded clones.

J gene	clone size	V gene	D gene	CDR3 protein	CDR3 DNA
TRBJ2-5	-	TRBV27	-	CASSLVRSETQYF	TGTGCCAGCAGTTTAGTCCGATCAGAGACCCAGTACTTC
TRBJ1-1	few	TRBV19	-	CASRLTGNTEAFF	TGTGCCAGTAGACTAACAGGGAACACTGAAGCTTTCTTT
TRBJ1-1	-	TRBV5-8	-	CASSLQGGKDEAFF	TGTGCCAGCAGCTTACAGGGAGGTAAAGATGAAGCTTTCTTT
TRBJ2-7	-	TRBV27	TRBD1	CASTPLGGQGSYEQYF	TGTGCCAGCACCCCCCTTGGGGGACAGGGTTCCTACGAGCAGTACTTC
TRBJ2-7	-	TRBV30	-	CAWKGVDEQYF	TGTGCCTGGAAAGGAGTGGACGAGCAGTACTTC
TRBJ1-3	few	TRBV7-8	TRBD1	CASSPDRTGGNTIYF	TGTGCCAGCAGTCCGGACAGGACGGGAGGAAACACCATATATTTT
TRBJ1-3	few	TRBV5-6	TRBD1	CASSRGQGSGNTIYF	TGTGCCAGCAGCCGGGGACAGGGCTCTGGAAACACCATATATTTT
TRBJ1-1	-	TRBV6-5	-	CASSYSYREEAFF	TGTGCCAGCAGTTACTCATACAGGGAGGAAGCTTTCTTT
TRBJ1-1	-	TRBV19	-	CASRPGNTEAFF	TGTGCCAGTAGGCCCGGGAACACTGAAGCTTTCTTT
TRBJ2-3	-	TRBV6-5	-	CASSYSSGSTDTQYF	TGTGCCAGCAGTTACTCGTCAGGAAGCACAGATACGCAGTATTTT
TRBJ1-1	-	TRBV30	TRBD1	CAWRLRTGNTEAFF	TGTGCCTGGAGGTTAAGGACAGGGAACACTGAAGCTTTCTTT
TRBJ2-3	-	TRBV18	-	CASSPGTEEHYTQYF	TGTGCCAGCTCACCCGGGACGGAGGAACACTATACGCAGTATTTT
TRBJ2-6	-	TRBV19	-	CASSIATGANVLTF	TGTGCCAGTAGTATAGCTACTGGGGCCAACGTCCTGACTTTC